The subject of this entry is one T cell receptor beta chain. The data belong to a study of control samples from healthy donors and cancer patients. Measured with immunoSEQ multiplex PCR; TCRdb has only the in-frame clones, and not every one. This repertoire shows approximately 230,000 clones, about four fifths found once; its top ten account for roughly 14%. Germline V CDR1 and CDR2: SGHRS, YFSETQ. The CDR3 is made up of 17 amino acids. The V gene end was trimmed by 4 bases and the J gene end by 5 bases; junction bases not matched to a gene: 14. The sequence was obtained from a woman in her sixties or seventies with lung cancer. Sequenced sample: PBMCs. The chain uses TRBV5-1 and TRBJ2-2; TRBD2 aligns across 7 bases. For the CDR3, the DNA is TGCGCCAGCAGCCCTGGCCCGGCGGGAGAATTGACCGGGGAGCTGTTTTTT. Its translation: CASSPGPAGELTGELFF.